Detailed here is one TCR beta chain. The sample belongs to a study of T cell changes during pregnancy in multiple sclerosis. Sequencing was performed with immunoSEQ multiplex PCR; in TCRdb, only in-frame clones are kept and a portion is missing. The sample consists of 85,000 to 130,000 clones, 85% to 95% of them appearing once. The starting material was peripheral blood, obtained after pregnancy. The TCR sequence derives from a female donor with multiple sclerosis, enrolled in a pregnancy study.

CDR3 DNA: TGTGCCAGCAACAAATGGGGACTATCCAAAGAGACCCAGTACTTC. Amino acids: CASNKWGLSKETQYF. J is TRBJ2-5 and V is TRBV9, with TRBD2 matching 7 bases. This CDR3 has 15 amino acids. The junction had 11 bases not matched to a gene; V was cut back by 6 bases and J by 3 bases. CDR1 SGDLS and CDR2 YYNGEE come from the germline V gene. The full variable domain, completed using reference TRBV9 and TRBJ2-5, is DSGVTQTPKHLITATGQRVTLRCSPRSGDLSVYWYQQSLDQGLQFLIQYYNGEERAKGNILERFSAQQFPDLHSELNLSSLELGDSALYFCASNKWGLSKETQYFGPGTRLLVL.